These T cell receptor beta chains were read from a single sample in a study of T cells after yellow fever vaccination. MiXCR, run by TCRdb on the 5' RACE reads, gives a single entry per CDR3 protein. The sample comprises 500,000 to 700,000 distinct CDR3 sequences, 15% to 20% of which are singletons, and roughly an eighth rests with the top ten. The source was PBMCs, collected 15 days after the yellow fever booster vaccination. These receptors all stem from a man younger than 45 who received the YFV17D yellow fever vaccine. Each CDR3 is given with its conserved first and last residue. A D gene is named only where the DNA matches it firmly. Size is omitted from some rows. Given values are once, few, many or a class for expanded clones.

TRBV5-6	TRBD2	few	TRBJ2-7	16	CASEREGRETYYEQYF	TGTGCCAGCGAAAGGGAGGGCAGAGAGACCTACTACGAGCAGTACTTC
TRBV4-3	NA	NA	TRBJ2-7	13	CASSSGSFHEQYF	TGCGCCAGCAGTTCGGGAAGTTTTCACGAGCAGTACTTC
TRBV7-2	TRBD2	NA	TRBJ2-7	14	CASSLEGLDSAQYF	TGTGCCAGCAGCTTAGAGGGACTAGATTCAGCGCAGTACTTC
TRBV3-1	TRBD2	NA	TRBJ2-1	14	CASSGAARGLVLFF	TGTGCCAGCAGTGGAGCAGCCCGGGGACTAGTTTTGTTCTTC
TRBV5-1	TRBD1	few	TRBJ2-7	15	CASSLGTGETYEQYF	TGCGCCAGCAGCCTGGGGACAGGCGAGACCTACGAGCAGTACTTC
TRBV5-1	TRBD1	NA	TRBJ2-1	17	CASSPGSGTGEYNEQFF	TGCGCCAGCAGCCCCGGCTCCGGGACAGGGGAATACAATGAGCAGTTCTTC
TRBV29-1	TRBD1	few	TRBJ2-5	13	CSVAAGTGSTQYF	TGCAGCGTCGCCGCCGGGACAGGCTCGACCCAGTACTTC
TRBV7-8	NA	few	TRBJ2-3	14	CASSFGSIPDTQYF	TGTGCCAGCAGCTTCGGGTCGATCCCAGATACGCAGTATTTT
TRBV7-2	TRBD2	few	TRBJ2-5	15	CASSLGSGRARDQYF	TGTGCCAGCAGCTTAGGGAGCGGGAGGGCCCGGGACCAGTACTTC
TRBV4-3	TRBD2	few	TRBJ2-1	13	CASSQVVGAGGFF	TGCGCCAGCAGCCAAGTAGTAGGGGCGGGGGGTTTCTTC
TRBV14	TRBD1	NA	TRBJ2-7	13	CASSPGQGSEQYF	TGTGCCAGCAGCCCGGGACAGGGGTCCGAGCAGTACTTC
TRBV15	NA	few	TRBJ2-5	11	CATRRKETQYF	TGTGCCACCAGGCGGAAAGAGACCCAGTACTTC
TRBV3-1	TRBD2	few	TRBJ2-3	17	CASSLPGLAGDTDTQYF	TGTGCCAGCAGCCTCCCGGGACTAGCGGGAGACACAGATACGCAGTATTTT
TRBV10-3	NA	few	TRBJ2-3	13	CAIKKWGQDTQYF	TGTGCCATCAAGAAGTGGGGTCAAGATACGCAGTATTTT
TRBV27	NA	NA	TRBJ2-1	13	CASSLRTEDEQFF	TGTGCCAGCAGTTTACGGACAGAGGATGAGCAGTTCTTC
TRBV11-2	NA	NA	TRBJ2-1	16	CASSFTTGGSYNEQFF	TGTGCCAGCAGCTTTACCACAGGCGGCTCCTACAATGAGCAGTTCTTC
TRBV4-3	NA	NA	TRBJ2-2	16	CASSPGARIKGGELFF	TGCGCCAGCAGCCCTGGAGCCAGGATAAAAGGGGGGGAGCTGTTTTTT
TRBV5-1	NA	NA	TRBJ2-7	14	CASSFLSVHYEQYF	TGCGCCAGCAGCTTTCTCTCGGTCCACTACGAGCAGTACTTC
TRBV20-1	NA	few	TRBJ1-2	15	CSAPRGSVPWGGYTF	TGCAGTGCCCCTCGGGGCTCGGTCCCATGGGGTGGCTACACCTTC
TRBV5-1	NA	NA	TRBJ2-1	15	CASSLDSRGHNEQFF	TGCGCCAGCAGCTTGGATTCAAGGGGACACAATGAGCAGTTCTTC
TRBV7-7	NA	NA	TRBJ2-3	13	CASSRIPSRTQYF	TGTGCTAGCAGCCGGATCCCATCCCGTACGCAGTATTTT
TRBV12-3/TRBV12-4	TRBD1	NA	TRBJ2-1	14	CASTTGTGANEQFF	TGTGCCAGCACGACCGGGACAGGGGCCAATGAGCAGTTCTTC
TRBV6-6	NA	NA	TRBJ1-5	11	CASSYGGAQHF	TGTGCCAGCAGTTACGGGGGGGCCCAGCATTTT
TRBV7-7	NA	NA	TRBJ2-5	14	CASSRSGIQETQYF	TGTGCCAGCAGCCGGAGCGGAATACAAGAGACCCAGTACTTC
TRBV20-1	TRBD2	NA	TRBJ2-7	14	CSARVAGLSYEQYF	TGCAGTGCTAGAGTAGCGGGACTCTCCTACGAGCAGTACTTC
TRBV24-1	NA	NA	TRBJ2-5	17	CATSDLRAPQGRETQYF	TGTGCCACCAGTGATTTGAGGGCTCCGCAGGGTAGGGAGACCCAGTACTTC
TRBV21-1	NA	NA	TRBJ2-1	16	CASRGLPGGLGNEQFF	TGTGCCAGCAGAGGACTACCGGGCGGTTTGGGCAATGAGCAGTTCTTC
TRBV20-1	NA	NA	TRBJ2-7	13	CSARDPYLNEQYF	TGCAGTGCTAGAGATCCTTATTTGAACGAGCAGTACTTC
TRBV9	NA	few	TRBJ1-1	13	CASSVSTNTEAFF	TGTGCCAGCAGCGTGAGTACGAACACTGAAGCTTTCTTT
TRBV12-3/TRBV12-4	NA	few	TRBJ2-2	15	CASSLVTRHTGELFF	TGTGCCAGCAGTTTGGTGACTAGACACACCGGGGAGCTGTTTTTT
TRBV5-1	TRBD2	few	TRBJ2-1	18	CASSFGLAGSSSYNEQFF	TGCGCCAGCAGCTTCGGACTAGCGGGTTCGAGCTCCTACAATGAGCAGTTCTTC
TRBV5-8	NA	NA	TRBJ1-2	14	CASSFAPGDYGYTF	TGTGCCAGCAGCTTTGCTCCGGGAGACTATGGCTACACCTTC
TRBV5-1	NA	NA	TRBJ1-4	14	CASSKDRPPEKLFF	TGCGCCAGCAGTAAAGACAGGCCGCCCGAAAAACTGTTTTTT
TRBV29-1	TRBD2	few	TRBJ2-5	13	CSLRGDLQETQYF	TGCAGCCTCCGGGGGGACCTCCAAGAGACCCAGTACTTC
TRBV12-3/TRBV12-4	NA	few	TRBJ2-7	13	CASSFQFLSEQYF	TGTGCCAGCAGTTTCCAGTTCTTGTCCGAGCAGTACTTC
TRBV12-3/TRBV12-4	TRBD2	few	TRBJ2-3	16	CASSLKLAGGGDTQYF	TGTGCCAGCAGTTTAAAACTAGCGGGAGGTGGGGATACGCAGTATTTT
TRBV5-1	NA	few	TRBJ2-2	14	CASSPPTRTGELFF	TGCGCCAGCAGCCCTCCGACACGGACCGGGGAGCTGTTTTTT
TRBV29-1	NA	few	TRBJ2-3	11	CSVGDPDTQYF	TGCAGCGTTGGAGACCCGGATACGCAGTATTTT
TRBV20-1	TRBD2	few	TRBJ2-7	16	CSASPGTSASSYEQYF	TGCAGTGCTAGCCCCGGGACTAGCGCTTCCTCCTACGAGCAGTACTTC
TRBV27	NA	few	TRBJ2-2	16	CASSSGPHKDTGELFF	TGTGCCAGCAGTTCGGGACCCCATAAAGACACCGGGGAGCTGTTTTTT
TRBV4-3	TRBD1	NA	TRBJ2-7	15	CASRAGTGGLYEQYF	TGCGCCAGCAGGGCAGGAACAGGGGGGCTCTACGAGCAGTACTTC
TRBV27	NA	NA	TRBJ2-7	10	CAPTAGEQYF	TGTGCCCCTACGGCGGGTGAGCAGTACTTC
TRBV29-1	NA	NA	TRBJ2-7	13	CSIATPSSYEQYF	TGCAGCATAGCGACTCCTAGCTCCTACGAGCAGTACTTC
TRBV20-1	NA	many	TRBJ1-2	12	CSASTEPYGYTF	TGCAGTGCTAGCACCGAGCCGTATGGCTACACCTTC
TRBV27	TRBD1	NA	TRBJ2-7	16	CASSWTGTGKYYEQYF	TGTGCCAGCAGTTGGACAGGGACAGGAAAATACTACGAGCAGTACTTC
TRBV20-1	NA	NA	TRBJ2-1	14	CSARRVGSYDEQFF	TGCAGTGCTAGAAGGGTAGGGAGCTACGATGAGCAGTTCTTC
TRBV20-1	NA	NA	TRBJ2-7	15	CSAPLSTGGSYEQYF	TGCAGTGCTCCACTGTCGACAGGCGGGTCCTACGAGCAGTACTTC
TRBV6-2/TRBV6-3	NA	few	TRBJ2-2	14	CASSYTEATGELFF	TGTGCCAGCAGTTATACGGAAGCCACCGGGGAGCTGTTTTTT
TRBV20-1	NA	NA	TRBJ1-2	15	CSARDDGTSNYGYTF	TGCAGTGCTAGAGATGATGGCACATCTAACTATGGCTACACCTTC